These 5 T cell receptor beta chains came from one sample sequenced in a study of T cells in Graves' hyperthyroidism and ophthalmopathy. Researchers amplified the TCR beta CDR3 regions from RNA transcripts. First-round RT-PCR of the TCR CDR3 relied on the HTBI primer set. MiXCR, applied by TCRdb to the multiplex PCR reads, yields one record per CDR3 protein. The table lists about 770,000 distinct CDR3 sequences, around a sixth of them singletons. Sequencing was carried out using blood. The source of these receptors is a woman aged 45-60 years with Graves' hyperthyroidism that later progressed to Graves' ophthalmopathy.

Many counts were recorded for this clonotype. The rearrangement links TRBV11-2 to TRBJ2-2, with D possibly matching TRBD2 (5 bases). Germline lookup yields CDR1 SGHAT and CDR2 FQNNGV. V was trimmed by 4 bases and J by 4 bases, leaving 13 bases between them. The CDR3 is 15 residues long. This CDR3 reads CASSSQEVGTGELFF. CDR3 in DNA: TGTGCCAGCAGCTCGCAGGAGGTTGGCACCGGGGAGCTGTTTTTT.

This clonotype was seen only a few times. This rearrangement joins TRBV5-5 to TRBJ1-2; 8 bases agree with TRBD1. This CDR3 is built from 13 residues. V dropped 3 bases and J dropped 5; count of bases not matched to a gene: 3. Germline CDR1 is SGHKS and CDR2 is YYEKEE (reference sequence). CDR3 in amino acids: CASSSDRVYGYTF. CDR3 nucleotide sequence: TGTGCCAGCAGCTCGGACAGGGTGTATGGCTACACCTTC.

This clonotype was seen ten or more times. The chain carries TRBV20-1 and TRBJ2-1, with 12 bases lining up with TRBD2. The CDR3 loop spans 20 amino acids. Germline CDR1 and CDR2: DFQATT and SNEGSKA (reference sequence). With V trimmed by 1 base and J by 4 bases, 17 bases remained unmatched. CDR3 loop: CSARAATSGGPDMSYNEQFF. The CDR3, as DNA: TGCAGTGCTAGAGCTGCCACTAGCGGGGGGCCCGATATGTCTTACAATGAGCAGTTCTTC.

This clonotype was counted a few times. The chain has TRBV29-1 and TRBJ2-1; D not resolved. Trimming shortened V by 1 base and J by 0 bases, and 7 bases separated the two germline ends. The germline V gene encodes CDR1 SQVTM and CDR2 ANQGSEA. The CDR3 loop spans 14 amino acids. CDR3 DNA sequence: TGCAGCGTTGAAGGCTGGAGCTCCTACAATGAGCAGTTCTTC. It codes for CSVEGWSSYNEQFF.

This clonotype is a singleton in its sample. An end of the junction does not agree with germline; a read error may underlie this. The chain combines TRBV6-2 or TRBV6-3 with TRBJ1-1; D might be TRBD1 (6 bases). The V gene's germline CDR1 is MNHEY and CDR2 SVGEGT. The CDR3 has 16 amino acids. The CDR3 protein is CVSSSPRGGLDTEAFF. As DNA, the CDR3 is TGTGTCAGCAGTTCCCCGAGGGGGGGGCTAGACACTGAAGCTTTCTTT.